In its sample, the clone carrying this T cell receptor beta chain was seen once. Germline values: CDR1 SGHNT, CDR2 YENEEA. The V end was cut by 4 bases, the J end by 3 bases, with 15 bases between. CDR3 length: 16 amino acids. Enrolled through a virtual design, the participants were between roughly 18 and 90 years of age and came from under 30 US areas. Per the authors' pipeline: By means of reference gene primer amplification, nucleated cell counts were estimated. Here immunoSEQ multiplex PCR was the method, and the copy in TCRdb shows in-frame clones only, minus some. V and J calls and clone size are those listed in that table; D and trimming were worked out from the DNA. The sample shows fewer than 350,000 clones, 80% to 90% of them seen only once. This record comes from a study of blood T cell repertoires in COVID-19. Study details: T cells, B-cell-depleted T cells, or PBMCs provided the cDNA or gDNA that served as material.

The source material was PBMCs or T cells enriched from blood (not recorded which). The source is a woman under 40 with acute COVID-19. The V gene is TRBV11-3, the J gene TRBJ2-2, with D perhaps TRBD2 (6 bases). The CDR3: CASSSSGWTDTGELFF. Written as DNA, the CDR3 is TGTGCCAGCAGCTCCAGCGGGTGGACGGACACCGGGGAGCTGTTTTTT.